These 21 T cell receptor beta chains came from one sample sequenced in a study of T cell responses to AZD1222 COVID-19 vaccine. Sequencing used immunoSEQ multiplex PCR; TCRdb keeps in-frame clones, though not all of them. The sample includes about 67,000 clones, under 90% of them seen just once. This sample comprised peripheral blood, obtained on day 0 of AZD1222 vaccination. All receptors derive from an adult in good health.

The V call is TRBV29-1, the J call TRBJ2-1, with 9 bases aligning to TRBD2. The trim removed 3 bases at V and 7 bases at J, leaving 4 bases unmatched. Germline V CDR1 and CDR2: SQVTM, ANQGSEA. The CDR3 contains 13 residues. The CDR3 is CSVDLAGRNEQFF. In nucleotides, the CDR3 is TGCAGCGTTGATCTAGCGGGAAGGAATGAGCAGTTCTTC.

V is TRBV30 and J is TRBJ1-5, with 9 nucleotides matching TRBD1. The CDR3 runs to 13 residues. Germline lookup yields CDR1 GTSNPN and CDR2 SVGIG (reference sequence). The junction had 3 bases not matched to a gene; V was cut back by 4 bases and J by 5 bases. The CDR3 sequence: CAWNRGRDQPQHF. CDR3 DNA sequence: TGTGCCTGGAACAGGGGGCGCGATCAGCCCCAGCATTTT. Full variable domain (outside the CDR3, taken from reference TRBV30 and TRBJ1-5): SQTIHQWPATLVQPVGSPLSLECTVEGTSNPNLYWYRQAAGRGLQLLFYSVGIGQISSEVPQNLSASRPQDRQFILSSKKLLLSDSGFYLCAWNRGRDQPQHFGDGTRLSIL.

The rearrangement links TRBV5-1 to TRBJ2-1, with 11 nucleotides matching TRBD2. Germline CDR1 is SGHRS and CDR2 is YFSETQ. The CDR3 extends over 15 amino acids. With V trimmed by 6 bases and J by 6 bases, 8 bases remained unmatched. Written as DNA, the CDR3 is TGCGCCAGCATTGAGACTAGCGGGGCCGCCAATGAGCAGTTCTTC. It is translated as CASIETSGAANEQFF.

The DNA of the CDR3 is TGTGCCACCAGTGTAGAGGGTGCCAAAACGGCTTTCTTT. This gives the protein CATSVEGAKTAFF. The rearrangement joins TRBV24-1 to TRBJ1-1; no firm D call. Germline values: CDR1 KGHDR, CDR2 SFDVKD. Trimming cost V 5 bases and J 11 bases, with 17 bases left between them. CDR3 length equals 13 residues.

The count of this clone is one. This sequence joins TRBV11-1 and TRBJ2-5; unclear D gene. Germline CDR1 reads SGHAT; CDR2 reads FQDESV (reference sequence). The CDR3 has 13 amino acids. Trimming removed 2 bases from V and 2 bases from J, with 6 bases in between. The CDR3 is CASSLLGQETQYF. In nucleotides, the CDR3 is TGTGCCAGCAGCTTATTGGGACAAGAGACCCAGTACTTC.

This chain uses TRBV1 with TRBJ2-2; the table's D call of TRBD2 was not tested on the DNA. TRBV1 is a pseudogene. The CDR3 has 18 residues. The chain's CDR3 is CTSSQGQTSGGPEEELFF. The CDR3 region has the DNA TGCACCAGCAGCCAAGGCCAGACTAGCGGGGGGCCGGAGGAGGAGCTGTTTTTT.

The rearrangement uses TRBV12-3 or TRBV12-4 and TRBJ1-1, with no clear D. The CDR3 spans 12 residues. V lost 3 bases to trimming and J lost 7 bases, with 9 bases between them. The CDR3, as DNA: TGTGCCAGCAGTTTTTCAGTGGATGAAGCTTTCTTT. Protein sequence: CASSFSVDEAFF.

The rearrangement joins TRBV28 to TRBJ2-7; 8 bases are a match to TRBD1. The CDR3 covers 15 residues. V was clipped by 10 bases and J by 1 base; unmatched bases: 12. Germline V gene lookup returns CDR1 MDHEN and CDR2 SYDVKM. CDR3 DNA: TGTGCCACCAAGCCTTCGGGACAGGATTCCTACGAGCAGTACTTC. It codes for CATKPSGQDSYEQYF.

The genes are TRBV4-3 and TRBJ2-5; no definite D call. This CDR3 contains 13 residues. CDR1 LGHNA and CDR2 YSLEER come from the germline V gene. The V and J ends lost 1 base and 0 bases respectively, with 3 bases between them. The CDR3 region is CASSQGYQETQYF. In DNA, the CDR3 is TGCGCCAGCAGCCAAGGGTACCAAGAGACCCAGTACTTC.

The V call is TRBV27, the J call TRBJ1-1; TRBD1 is a possible D gene (6 bases). V was clipped by 5 bases and J by 2 bases, with 15 bases between them. Germline assignment: CDR1 MNHEY and CDR2 SMNVEV (reference sequence). The CDR3 totals 15 residues. CDR3 protein: CASSLLPRGNTEAFF. The CDR3 region has the DNA TGTGCCAGCAGTCTCCTCCCCAGGGGAAACACTGAAGCTTTCTTT.

The sample holds a few counts of this clone. The rearrangement joins TRBV4-3 to TRBJ1-3; D is uncertain. Trimming took 1 base from V and 4 from J, leaving 11 bases between them. The germline V gene has CDR1 LGHNA and CDR2 YSLEER. The length of the CDR3 is 15 residues. CDR3 coding DNA: TGCGCCAGCAGCCAAGGGGCGAAAGTGGGAAACACCATATATTTT. Translating gives CASSQGAKVGNTIYF.

The rearrangement joins TRBV7-2 to TRBJ1-1; no reliable D call. This CDR3 contains 14 residues. The V gene's germline CDR1 is SGHTA and CDR2 FQGNSA. V gave up 2 bases and J gave up 1 base, with 8 bases separating them. As DNA, the CDR3 is TGTGCCAGCAGCTTAAATTTTAGGAACACTGAAGCTTTCTTT. Translating it yields CASSLNFRNTEAFF.

This clone was picked up one time. J is TRBJ1-1 and V is TRBV12-3 or TRBV12-4; tentatively, D is TRBD1 (5 bases). V lost 3 bases to trimming and J lost 9 bases, with 14 bases between them. CDR3 length: 13 residues. The CDR3 loop reads CASSLAGPPQAFF. CDR3 nucleotide sequence: TGTGCCAGCAGTTTGGCGGGGCCCCCCCAAGCTTTCTTT.

The chain combines TRBV5-4 with TRBJ1-1, with D unclear. The V gene lost 0 bases and the J gene lost 0 bases, with 9 bases spanning the gap. The CDR3 is 15 residues long. Germline V lookup: CDR1 SGHNT, CDR2 YYREEE (reference sequence). The DNA for the CDR3 is TGTGCCAGCAGCTTGGGGGCAGGAATGAACACTGAAGCTTTCTTT. Encoded protein: CASSLGAGMNTEAFF.

The V and J genes are TRBV2 and TRBJ2-7; tentatively, D is TRBD2 (6 bases). The V end was cut by 1 base, the J end by 0 bases, with 13 bases between. Germline V lookup: CDR1 SNHLY, CDR2 FYNNEI. The CDR3 has 16 residues. CDR3 sequence reads: CASSEGVGLYSYEQYF. The CDR3 DNA follows: TGTGCCAGCAGTGAAGGAGTGGGACTCTACTCCTACGAGCAGTACTTC.

This clone turned up a few times. The chain combines TRBV19 with TRBJ2-1; 7 nucleotides agree with TRBD1. The CDR3 covers 14 residues. The V gene's germline CDR1 is LNHDA and CDR2 SQIVND (reference sequence). The V and J ends lost 7 bases and 3 bases, in that order; junction bases with no gene match: 6. CDR3: CASTTGVGYNEQFF. The DNA for the CDR3 is TGTGCCAGTACTACAGGGGTCGGCTACAATGAGCAGTTCTTC.

The gene calls are TRBV20-1 and TRBJ1-2; D is unclear. Germline CDR1 is DFQATT and CDR2 is SNEGSKA (reference sequence). CDR3 length: 11 residues. Deletions cut 5 bases from V and 8 bases from J, with 12 bases between. For the CDR3, the DNA is TGCAGTGCTGGCCCGGGGAAGGGCTACACCTTC. It is translated as CSAGPGKGYTF.

This clone was observed a few times. The rearrangement uses TRBV7-8 and TRBJ1-5; weak D call: TRBD1 (5 bases). Trimming shortened V by 5 bases and J by 4 bases, and 9 bases separated the two germline ends. Looked up from germline, CDR1 is SGHVS and CDR2 is FQNEAQ. The CDR3 spans 13 residues. In DNA, the CDR3 is TGTGCCAGCAGCGCCGACAGAAATCAGCCCCAGCATTTT. Protein: CASSADRNQPQHF.

The CDR3 sequence: CASSHPPSGRAEQYF. For the CDR3, the DNA is TGCGCCAGCAGCCATCCGCCCTCGGGGAGGGCCGAGCAGTACTTC. This sequence joins TRBV5-1 and TRBJ2-7, with 7 bases aligning to TRBD2. Losses at the gene ends were 4 bases for V and 6 bases for J; bases not matched to a gene: 13. The length of the CDR3 is 15 residues. From germline, CDR1 is SGHRS and CDR2 YFSETQ.

This clone appeared a single time. The chain joins TRBV9 to TRBJ2-3; 9 bases fit TRBD1. Trimming cost V 0 bases and J 7 bases; bases outside gene matches: 6. CDR1 and CDR2 from the germline V gene are SGDLS and YYNGEE. The CDR3 sequence is 15 residues long. The CDR3 protein is CASSVEGTGKYTQYF. The CDR3 nucleotides are TGTGCCAGCAGCGTAGAAGGGACAGGGAAATATACGCAGTATTTT.

This CDR3 reads CASSQDFSSMNTEAFF. For the CDR3, the DNA is TGCGCCAGCAGCCAAGATTTCTCCAGTATGAACACTGAAGCTTTCTTT. This chain connects TRBV4-3 to TRBJ1-1, with D hard to call. Germline loops: CDR1 LGHNA, CDR2 YSLEER. This CDR3 is built from 16 residues. Trimming took off 0 bases at V and 0 bases at J, with 11 bases between the two ends.